A selection of T cell receptor beta chains follows, all from one sample in a study of regulatory T cells in long-lasting Graves disease. A single record per CDR3 protein comes from TCRdb applying MiXCR to the multiplex PCR reads. The sample gives 400,000 to 650,000 distinct CDR3 sequences, roughly a sixth of which show up once; around a quarter is in the top ten. The sample also formed part of further work on T cells in Graves' hyperthyroidism and ophthalmopathy.

Sequencing used peripheral blood mononuclear cells (PBMCs), obtained at new diagnosis, from a patient treated with antithyroid drugs. The receptors come from a woman aged 35-65 years with Graves disease. Both conserved end residues are part of each CDR3. The order of the fields is D gene, V gene, clone size, J gene, CDR3 DNA, CDR3 protein. A D gene is named only where the DNA matches it firmly. Clone size, where shown, is once, few, many, or a class for clones that have expanded.

d_call: TRBD1; v_call: TRBV12-3/TRBV12-4; clone_size: many; j_call: TRBJ1-4; cdr3_nt: TGTGCCAGCAGCGGACAGGGGGCTTATGAAAAACTGTTTTTT; cdr3_aa: CASSGQGAYEKLFF
d_call: TRBD1; v_call: TRBV7-2; clone_size: few; j_call: TRBJ2-2; cdr3_nt: TGTGCCAGCAGCTTTTGGGGACAGGGCAAAACCGGGGAGCTGTTTTTT; cdr3_aa: CASSFWGQGKTGELFF
d_call: TRBD1; v_call: TRBV14; clone_size: few; j_call: TRBJ2-4; cdr3_nt: TGTGCCAGCAGCCAATGGACAGGGGAAAACATTCAGTACTTC; cdr3_aa: CASSQWTGENIQYF
d_call: TRBD1; v_call: TRBV4-1; clone_size: NA; j_call: TRBJ1-2; cdr3_nt: TGCGCCAGCAGGTGGACAGGGGAGGGTGGCTACACCTTC; cdr3_aa: CASRWTGEGGYTF
d_call: TRBD2; v_call: TRBV9; clone_size: few; j_call: TRBJ2-3; cdr3_nt: TGTGCCAGCAGCGTAGAGGGAGGACTAGCGCCACTGTCCACAGATACGCAGTATTTT; cdr3_aa: CASSVEGGLAPLSTDTQYF
d_call: NA; v_call: TRBV14; clone_size: few; j_call: TRBJ2-3; cdr3_nt: TGTGCCAGCAGCCAATCTCCAGCGGATACGCAGTATTTT; cdr3_aa: CASSQSPADTQYF
d_call: NA; v_call: TRBV7-6; clone_size: many; j_call: TRBJ2-2; cdr3_nt: TGTGCCAGCAGCCCCCAGGGATTCACCGGGGAGCTGTTTTTT; cdr3_aa: CASSPQGFTGELFF
d_call: NA; v_call: TRBV11-2; clone_size: many; j_call: TRBJ2-2; cdr3_nt: TGTGCCAGTAGGACGCCGGGACAAACGTCCTCTAAGGGGGAGCTGTTTTTT; cdr3_aa: CASRTPGQTSSKGELFF
d_call: NA; v_call: TRBV13; clone_size: NA; j_call: TRBJ2-5; cdr3_nt: TGTGCCAGCAGCTTAGAACTGGGTAGTAGAGAGACCCAGTACTTC; cdr3_aa: CASSLELGSRETQYF
d_call: NA; v_call: TRBV28; clone_size: many; j_call: TRBJ1-1; cdr3_nt: TGTGCCAGCAGGCGGGGAGGAGCATCTCTAACTGAAGCTTTCTTT; cdr3_aa: CASRRGGASLTEAFF
d_call: TRBD1; v_call: TRBV27; clone_size: NA; j_call: TRBJ2-2; cdr3_nt: TGTGCCAGCAGTTTATCCCGATACAGGGGGCTCCACACCGGGGAGCTGTTTTTT; cdr3_aa: CASSLSRYRGLHTGELFF
d_call: TRBD2; v_call: TRBV12-3/TRBV12-4; clone_size: many; j_call: TRBJ2-7; cdr3_nt: TGTGCCAGCAGTTGGCGTGGGGGGGTCTACGAGCAGTACTTC; cdr3_aa: CASSWRGGVYEQYF
d_call: TRBD2; v_call: TRBV12-3/TRBV12-4; clone_size: few; j_call: TRBJ2-7; cdr3_nt: TGTGCCAGCAGTTTAGAGGGCGGGGGTACCTACGAGCAGTACTTC; cdr3_aa: CASSLEGGGTYEQYF
d_call: NA; v_call: TRBV2; clone_size: many; j_call: TRBJ2-3; cdr3_nt: TGTGCCAGAGTCCGGGGGTCAGCAGATACGCAGTATTTT; cdr3_aa: CARVRGSADTQYF
d_call: TRBD1; v_call: TRBV29-1; clone_size: many; j_call: TRBJ1-1; cdr3_nt: TGCAGCGTTGGGGCAGGGGGCGCTTGGAACACTGAAGCTTTCTTT; cdr3_aa: CSVGAGGAWNTEAFF
d_call: TRBD1; v_call: TRBV10-3; clone_size: few; j_call: TRBJ2-3; cdr3_nt: TGTGCCATCAGTGGGGCCGGGACAGGGGGCCAAGGCACAGATACGCAGTATTTT; cdr3_aa: CAISGAGTGGQGTDTQYF
d_call: TRBD1; v_call: TRBV6-1; clone_size: many; j_call: TRBJ1-2; cdr3_nt: TGTGCCAGCAGGCTACAGGGGGACTATGGCTACACCTTC; cdr3_aa: CASRLQGDYGYTF
d_call: NA; v_call: TRBV5-1; clone_size: NA; j_call: TRBJ2-3; cdr3_nt: TGCGCCAGCAGCCCCCTGCGCGGGGAGGTTGTACCAGATACGCAGTATTTT; cdr3_aa: CASSPLRGEVVPDTQYF
d_call: NA; v_call: TRBV3-1; clone_size: NA; j_call: TRBJ2-1; cdr3_nt: TGTGCCAGCAGCCAAGAGGGTCCTAGGAGCAATGAGCAGTTCTTC; cdr3_aa: CASSQEGPRSNEQFF
d_call: NA; v_call: TRBV7-3; clone_size: NA; j_call: TRBJ1-2; cdr3_nt: TGTGCCAGCAGTCGAAATAGCTACTATGGCTACACCTTC; cdr3_aa: CASSRNSYYGYTF
d_call: NA; v_call: TRBV6-2/TRBV6-3; clone_size: many; j_call: TRBJ1-1; cdr3_nt: TGTGCCAGCAGTTACTCGACCGGGTGGAACACTGAAGCTTTCTTT; cdr3_aa: CASSYSTGWNTEAFF
d_call: TRBD1; v_call: TRBV6-1; clone_size: many; j_call: TRBJ1-3; cdr3_nt: TGTGCCAGCAGGAAGGCAGGGGGCACCGGAAACACCATATATTTT; cdr3_aa: CASRKAGGTGNTIYF
d_call: NA; v_call: TRBV18; clone_size: many; j_call: TRBJ1-5; cdr3_nt: TGTGCCAGCTCCCAACAGGGCTTCAGCAATCAGCCCCAGCATTTT; cdr3_aa: CASSQQGFSNQPQHF
d_call: NA; v_call: TRBV4-1; clone_size: NA; j_call: TRBJ1-4; cdr3_nt: TGCGCCAGCAGCCAAGGAAAGGCCCCCCGAGAACTGTTTTTT; cdr3_aa: CASSQGKAPRELFF
d_call: TRBD1; v_call: TRBV6-1; clone_size: many; j_call: TRBJ2-7; cdr3_nt: TGTGCCAGCAGTAGAGACGGGACAGCGTTCTACGAGCAGTACTTC; cdr3_aa: CASSRDGTAFYEQYF
d_call: NA; v_call: TRBV19; clone_size: NA; j_call: TRBJ1-5; cdr3_nt: TGTGCCAGTAGTATACTATTGGTGGGCAATCAGCCCCAGCATTTT; cdr3_aa: CASSILLVGNQPQHF
d_call: NA; v_call: TRBV5-1; clone_size: many; j_call: TRBJ2-3; cdr3_nt: TGTGCCAGCAGCTTAGGGCAGAACACAGATACGCAGTATTTT; cdr3_aa: CASSLGQNTDTQYF
d_call: TRBD1; v_call: TRBV19; clone_size: NA; j_call: TRBJ1-6; cdr3_nt: TGTGCCAGTAGCCCCGCAGGGGGCGATTCACCCCTCCACTTT; cdr3_aa: CASSPAGGDSPLHF
d_call: TRBD2; v_call: TRBV28; clone_size: NA; j_call: TRBJ2-3; cdr3_nt: TGTGCCAACAAAAGGGCGGGGGGCACAGATGCGCAGTATTTT; cdr3_aa: CANKRAGGTDAQYF
d_call: TRBD1; v_call: TRBV2; clone_size: many; j_call: TRBJ2-1; cdr3_nt: TGTGCCAGCCGTAGGGGGACAGGGAGTGATGAGCAGTTCTTC; cdr3_aa: CASRRGTGSDEQFF
d_call: TRBD2; v_call: TRBV6-5; clone_size: NA; j_call: TRBJ2-3; cdr3_nt: TGTGCCAGCAGTTACTCCGGACTAGCGGGCACAGATACGCAGTATTTT; cdr3_aa: CASSYSGLAGTDTQYF
d_call: TRBD2; v_call: TRBV11-3; clone_size: NA; j_call: TRBJ2-1; cdr3_nt: TGTGCCAGCAGCTTAGGGGGGTGGACTAGCGGGGACAATGAGCAGTTCTTC; cdr3_aa: CASSLGGWTSGDNEQFF
d_call: NA; v_call: TRBV10-3; clone_size: NA; j_call: TRBJ2-7; cdr3_nt: TGTGCCATCAGCCCCGGGGGGCCTTCTTCCTACGAGCAGTACTTC; cdr3_aa: CAISPGGPSSYEQYF
d_call: NA; v_call: TRBV12-3/TRBV12-4; clone_size: many; j_call: TRBJ1-4; cdr3_nt: TGTGCCAGCAGTTTAGGTGTGCGAGAAAAACTGTTTTTT; cdr3_aa: CASSLGVREKLFF